Described below is a single T cell receptor beta chain sequence and its context. Its specificity is unknown. V dropped 8 bases and J dropped 0 bases, with 10 bases sitting between them. The germline V gene has CDR1 LNHNV and CDR2 YYDKDF (reference sequence). This CDR3 contains 13 residues. These data originate in a study of post-analysis software for immune sequencing data. Study results and limitations: Samples from one preparation batch, clustered by F measure, grouped strongly together. Among roughly five TRBV segments more frequent in patients than controls were TRBV5-6, TRBV5-1 and TRBV20-1. Normalized Chao1 diversity was significantly reduced in patients versus controls.

Tagging with unique molecular identifiers was a feature of the TCR beta cDNA libraries. From the PCR reads, TCRdb called clonotypes with MiXCR, one entry per CDR3 protein. This repertoire shows some 700,000 distinct CDR3 sequences, approximately 60% found once; its top ten account for 11%. The V call is TRBV15, the J call TRBJ1-2; D is unclear. The source is a girl aged 2-9 years with multiple sclerosis. The sequencing input was blood. CDR3 bases: TGTGCCACCTCGGCTCGAGCTAACTATGGCTACACCTTC. Translating it yields CATSARANYGYTF.